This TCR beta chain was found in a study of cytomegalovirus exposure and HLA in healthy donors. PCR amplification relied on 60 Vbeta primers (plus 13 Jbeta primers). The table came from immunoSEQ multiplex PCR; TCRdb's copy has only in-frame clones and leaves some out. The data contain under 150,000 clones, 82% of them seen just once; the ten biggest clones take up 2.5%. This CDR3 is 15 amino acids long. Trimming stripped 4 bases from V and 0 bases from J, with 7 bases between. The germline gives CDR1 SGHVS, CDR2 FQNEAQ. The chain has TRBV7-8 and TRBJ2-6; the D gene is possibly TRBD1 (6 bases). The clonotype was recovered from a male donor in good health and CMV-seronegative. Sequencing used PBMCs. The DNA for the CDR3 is TGTGCCAGCAGCTGGACAGTCTCTGGGGCCAACGTCCTGACTTTC. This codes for CASSWTVSGANVLTF. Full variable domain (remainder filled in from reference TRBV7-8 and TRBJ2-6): GAGVSQSPRYKVAKRGQDVALRCDPISGHVSLFWYQQALGQGPEFLTYFQNEAQLDKSGLPSDRFFAERPEGSVSTLKIQRTQQEDSAVYLCASSWTVSGANVLTFGAGSRLTVL.